Described below is a single T cell receptor beta chain sequence and its context. This sample was taken from a study of control samples from healthy donors and cancer patients. Clones were read by immunoSEQ multiplex PCR, and TCRdb kept only the in-frame ones, dropping some. The table shows 70,000 to 80,000 clones, with about 87% occurring only once. The CDR3 covers 15 residues. Germline V CDR1 and CDR2: SGDLS, YYNGEE. V lost 1 base to trimming and J lost 7 bases, with 17 bases between them. The receptor's source is an older woman with head and neck cancer. J is TRBJ1-2 and V is TRBV9, with D unclear. Sequenced sample: PBMCs. This chain's CDR3 is CASSVPGGVRAGYTF. The CDR3 nucleotides read TGTGCCAGCAGCGTACCCGGCGGGGTCCGCGCTGGCTACACCTTC.